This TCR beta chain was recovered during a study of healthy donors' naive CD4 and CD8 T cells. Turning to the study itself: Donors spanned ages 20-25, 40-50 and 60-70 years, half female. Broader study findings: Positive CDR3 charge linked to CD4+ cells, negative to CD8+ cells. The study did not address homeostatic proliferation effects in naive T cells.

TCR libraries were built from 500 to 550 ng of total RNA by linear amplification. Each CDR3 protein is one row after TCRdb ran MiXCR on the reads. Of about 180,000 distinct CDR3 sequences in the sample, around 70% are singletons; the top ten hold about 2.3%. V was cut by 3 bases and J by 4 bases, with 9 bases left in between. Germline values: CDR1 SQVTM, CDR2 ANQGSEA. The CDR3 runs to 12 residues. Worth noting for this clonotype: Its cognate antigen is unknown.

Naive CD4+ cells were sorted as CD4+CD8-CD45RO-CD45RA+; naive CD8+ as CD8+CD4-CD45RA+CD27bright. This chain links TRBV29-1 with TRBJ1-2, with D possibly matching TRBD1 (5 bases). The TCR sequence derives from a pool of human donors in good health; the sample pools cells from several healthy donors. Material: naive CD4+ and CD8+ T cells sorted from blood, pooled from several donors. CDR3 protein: CSVDQGSYGYTF. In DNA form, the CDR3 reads TGCAGCGTTGATCAGGGAAGCTATGGCTACACCTTC.